The 14 T cell receptor beta chains presented below share a single source sample, sequenced in a study of blood T cell repertoires in COVID-19. TCRdb's table, derived via immunoSEQ multiplex PCR, lists solely in-frame clones and lacks some. The sample has some 200,000 clones; about 91% are singletons. Sequenced input: peripheral blood. These receptor sequences come from a man younger than 45 with acute or convalescent COVID-19.

The chain combines TRBV7-9 with TRBJ2-7; tentatively, D is TRBD1 (6 bases). V was shortened by 0 bases and J by 1 base, with 13 bases between the two germline ends. The CDR3 covers 16 residues. CDR1 SEHNR and CDR2 FQNEAQ come from the germline V gene (reference sequence). CDR3 protein: CASSLAAGVLSYEQYF. Here the CDR3 DNA reads TGTGCCAGCAGCTTAGCCGCAGGGGTCCTTTCCTACGAGCAGTACTTC.

V is TRBV18 and J is TRBJ2-7; D not resolved. This CDR3 contains 13 residues. V was shortened by 6 bases and J by 6 bases, with 15 bases between the two germline ends. Germline CDR1 and CDR2: KGHSH and LQKENI. As DNA, the CDR3 is TGTGCCAGCTCCCTGACTTTGGCCCGCGAGCAGTACTTC. The encoded protein is CASSLTLAREQYF. Based on the CDR3 plus reference TRBV18 and TRBJ2-7, the full variable domain is NAGVMQNPRHLVRRRGQEARLRCSPMKGHSHVYWYRQLPEEGLKFMVYLQKENIIDESGMPKERFSAEFPKEGPSILRIQQVVRGDSAAYFCASSLTLAREQYFGPGTRLTVT.

The chain joins TRBV27 to TRBJ1-6; no definite D call. This CDR3 contains 14 residues. V gave up 6 bases and J gave up 8 bases, with 14 bases separating them. Germline CDR1 and CDR2: MNHEY and SMNVEV (reference sequence). This CDR3 reads CASRSEGLHSPLHF. The CDR3 region has the DNA TGTGCCAGCAGAAGTGAGGGTTTGCATTCACCCCTCCACTTT.

Written as DNA, the CDR3 is TGTGCCAGCAGCCCGGGGGGGGGCTCCTACAATGAGCAGTTCTTC. This sequence encodes CASSPGGGSYNEQFF. The chain joins TRBV5-4 to TRBJ2-1; 8 bases map to TRBD2. The CDR3 sequence is 15 residues long. CDR1 SGHNT and CDR2 YYREEE come from the germline V gene (reference sequence). V was clipped by 4 bases and J by 0 bases; unmatched bases: 3. Full variable domain (outside the CDR3, taken from reference TRBV5-4 and TRBJ2-1): ETGVTQSPTHLIKTRGQQVTLRCSSQSGHNTVSWYQQALGQGPQFIFQYYREEENGRGNFPPRFSGLQFPNYSSELNVNALELDDSALYLCASSPGGGSYNEQFFGPGTRLTVL.

V gene TRBV7-3 combines with J gene TRBJ2-1; 15 bases are shared with TRBD2. J was trimmed by 7 bases and V by 5 bases; bases with no gene match: 15. The CDR3 contains 19 residues. The germline V gene has CDR1 SGHTA and CDR2 FQGTGA. The CDR3 reads CASSPGSGTSGGWTNEQFF. CDR3 nucleotides: TGTGCCAGCAGCCCCGGCTCCGGGACTAGCGGGGGGTGGACGAATGAGCAGTTCTTC.

This chain links TRBV19 with TRBJ1-2; 9 nucleotides line up with TRBD1. The CDR3 runs 14 residues. Germline values: CDR1 LNHDA, CDR2 SQIVND (reference sequence). The junction had 3 bases not matched to a gene; V was cut back by 4 bases and J by 3 bases. The CDR3 region has the DNA TGTGCCAGTAGTAAGAGACAGGGGGACTATGGCTACACCTTC. Its translation is CASSKRQGDYGYTF.

The chain has TRBV12-5 and TRBJ1-5, with a possible D match to TRBD1 (6 bases). V dropped 0 bases and J dropped 0 bases, with 15 bases sitting between them. CDR1 and CDR2 (germline): LGHNT, FRNRAP. This CDR3 comprises 18 residues. CDR3 amino acids: CASGLVTQGPYSNQPQHF. The CDR3 bases are TGTGCTAGTGGTTTGGTCACTCAGGGGCCTTATAGCAATCAGCCCCAGCATTTT.

The J gene is TRBJ2-1, the V gene TRBV6-1, with TRBD2 matching 7 bases. J lost 9 bases, V lost 0 bases, and 11 bases had no gene match. The CDR3 sequence is 16 residues long. The V gene's germline CDR1 is MNHNS and CDR2 SASEGT. CDR3 nucleotides: TGTGCCAGCAGTGAAGCCTTCGGCGGGAGAAGTATTGAGCAGTTCTTC. It translates to CASSEAFGGRSIEQFF.

The genes are TRBV4-2 and TRBJ2-7; the match to TRBD2 covers 11 bases. J was trimmed by 2 bases and V by 4 bases; bases with no gene match: 4. The CDR3 runs 15 residues. Germline values: CDR1 LGHNA, CDR2 YNFKEQ. DNA of the CDR3: TGTGCCAGCAGCCCGAGACTAGCGGGGACCTACGAGCAGTACTTC. It is translated as CASSPRLAGTYEQYF.

The gene calls are TRBV5-1 and TRBJ1-2; 7 bases are shared with TRBD1. Losses at the gene ends were 3 bases for V and 4 bases for J; bases not matched to a gene: 9. This CDR3 comprises 15 residues. Germline V gene data show CDR1 as SGHRS and CDR2 as YFSETQ. The CDR3 DNA follows: TGCGCCAGCAGCTCGGGACAGACCCCAGGCTATGGCTACACCTTC. It translates to CASSSGQTPGYGYTF.

This chain links TRBV4-1 with TRBJ2-5; weak D call: TRBD2 (7 bases). In germline, CDR1 is MGHRA, CDR2 YSYEKL. The CDR3 extends over 16 amino acids. Trimming removed 1 base from V and 4 bases from J, with 16 bases in between. The CDR3 bases are TGCGCCAGCAGCCAAGGAGGGGGGGGTCTGGCAGAGACCCAGTACTTC. It codes for CASSQGGGGLAETQYF.

The chain joins TRBV16 to TRBJ2-5; TRBD2 matches at 16 bases. This CDR3 region has 17 residues. Trimming removed 4 bases from V and 5 bases from J; junction bases left unmatched: 7. Looked up from germline, CDR1 is KGHSY and CDR2 is FQNENV. The CDR3 DNA follows: TGTGCCAGCAGCCCTCCGGGACTAGCGGGAGGGTCGGAGACCCAGTACTTC. Amino acid sequence: CASSPPGLAGGSETQYF.

CDR3 coding DNA: TGTGCCAGTAGTATGACTAGCGGCACAGATACGCAGTATTTT. Encoded protein: CASSMTSGTDTQYF. This chain links TRBV19 with TRBJ2-3; 8 bases map to TRBD2. CDR1 LNHDA and CDR2 SQIVND come from the germline V gene (reference sequence). The CDR3 extends over 14 amino acids. The ends lost 3 bases at V and 1 base at J; junction bases unmatched: 0.

J is TRBJ1-6 and V is TRBV28; D ambiguous. CDR1 MDHEN and CDR2 SYDVKM come from the germline V gene. The CDR3 covers 11 residues. Trimming pared 6 bases from V and 7 bases from J, leaving 4 bases between. CDR3 protein: CASRSNSPLHF. Written as DNA, the CDR3 is TGTGCCAGCAGAAGCAATTCACCCCTCCACTTT.